These 24 T cell receptor beta chains share one sample of origin, sequenced in a study of T cell responses to AZD1222 COVID-19 vaccine. The protocol was immunoSEQ multiplex PCR, while the TCRdb copy is restricted to in-frame clones and leaves out a portion. The profile covers 90,000 to 120,000 clones, with around 92% appearing a single time and over 7% taken by the ten largest. The sample in question was peripheral blood, obtained 28 days after the second AZD1222 dose. The receptors were gathered from an adult who received the AZD1222 COVID-19 vaccine.

This chain connects TRBV3-1 (or the pseudogene TRBV3-2) to TRBJ2-3; 8 positions match TRBD2. V shed 0 bases and J 3 bases; nucleotides not matched to a gene: 11. Germline CDR1 and CDR2: LGHDT and YNNKEL (reference sequence). This CDR3 has 18 amino acids. The CDR3 region is CASSQDFPSGSWTDTQYF. The CDR3 nucleotides read TGTGCCAGCAGCCAAGATTTTCCCAGCGGGAGTTGGACAGATACGCAGTATTTT.

The V gene is TRBV5-1, the J gene TRBJ2-3; no reliable D call. The CDR3 contains 14 residues. Germline V gene data show CDR1 as SGHRS and CDR2 as YFSETQ. The V and J ends lost 5 bases and 1 base respectively, with 11 bases between them. Here the CDR3 reads CASREFIRTDTQYF. The CDR3 coding sequence is TGCGCCAGCAGGGAGTTTATTCGCACAGATACGCAGTATTTT.

The rearrangement links TRBV7-8 to TRBJ1-1, with 7 bases lining up with TRBD1. The ends lost 4 bases at V and 5 bases at J; junction bases unmatched: 13. CDR1 SGHVS and CDR2 FQNEAQ come from the germline V gene. This CDR3 has 16 amino acids. In DNA form, the CDR3 reads TGTGCCAGCAGCTCCTCGACAGGGAGGCTTGGGACTGAAGCTTTCTTT. Protein sequence: CASSSSTGRLGTEAFF.

The chain carries TRBV7-2 and TRBJ2-7; D uncertain. The CDR3 has 14 amino acids. The V and J ends lost 1 base and 0 bases respectively, with 7 bases between them. CDR1 is SGHTA, CDR2 FQGNSA, per germline. The CDR3 DNA follows: TGTGCCAGCAGCTTAGACTCTCTCTCCTACGAGCAGTACTTC. It specifies CASSLDSLSYEQYF.

Worth noting for this clone: This sample also contains other DNA sequences that code for the same CDR3. J is TRBJ2-2 and V is TRBV5-1; D is possibly TRBD1 or TRBD2 (5 bases each). Germline CDR1 reads SGHRS; CDR2 reads YFSETQ. The CDR3 covers 14 residues. The ends were cut back, 0 bases at V and 5 bases at J, with 8 bases in the middle. The CDR3 protein is CASSLERGTGELFF. In nucleotides, the CDR3 is TGCGCCAGCAGCTTGGAGAGGGGAACCGGGGAGCTGTTTTTT.

This rearrangement joins TRBV19 to TRBJ1-1, with D possibly TRBD1 on 5 matching bases. The CDR3 extends over 14 amino acids. Germline values: CDR1 LNHDA, CDR2 SQIVND (reference sequence). V dropped 3 bases and J dropped 5 bases, with 13 bases sitting between them. CDR3 in DNA: TGTGCCAGTAGTATCCAGGGCCCCGGAACTGAAGCTTTCTTT. It yields the protein CASSIQGPGTEAFF.

The chain carries TRBV11-2 and TRBJ2-1; D unclear. Germline V lookup: CDR1 SGHAT, CDR2 FQNNGV. V was trimmed by 6 bases and J by 9 bases, leaving 9 bases between them. The CDR3 has 11 amino acids. The CDR3 loop is CASSYSGEQFF. Here the CDR3 DNA reads TGTGCCAGCAGTTACTCGGGTGAGCAGTTCTTC.

The DNA of the CDR3 is TGTGCCAGCAGTTACGGACAGGGTGCCTACGAGCAGTACTTC. Translation gives CASSYGQGAYEQYF. The chain combines TRBV6-5 with TRBJ2-7; 8 bases fit TRBD1. The CDR3 is 14 residues long. CDR1 is MNHEY and CDR2 is SVGAGI in the germline V gene. V lost 2 bases to trimming and J lost 2 bases; unmatched junction nucleotides: 2.

This rearrangement joins TRBV6-1 to TRBJ1-4; D ambiguous. V lost 1 base, J lost 0 bases, and 6 bases lay in between. The CDR3 is 15 amino acids. From germline, CDR1 is MNHNS and CDR2 SASEGT. Here the CDR3 reads CASSEGSTTNEKLFF. CDR3 nucleotides: TGTGCCAGCAGTGAAGGTTCTACAACTAATGAAAAACTGTTTTTT.

This rearrangement joins TRBV5-6 to TRBJ2-4; 8 bases match TRBD1. CDR1 is SGHDT and CDR2 is YYEEEE in the germline V gene. V gave up 0 bases and J gave up 0 bases; unmatched junction bases: 11. The CDR3 runs 19 residues. CDR3 amino acids: CASSLAIRTGLLAKNIQYF. In DNA form, the CDR3 reads TGTGCCAGCAGCTTGGCGATAAGGACAGGGCTTCTAGCCAAAAACATTCAGTACTTC.

Only one count was recorded for this clone. The V gene is TRBV5-1, the J gene TRBJ2-1; 7 bases match TRBD2. V shed 0 bases and J 8 bases; nucleotides not matched to a gene: 5. The CDR3 length is 14 residues. CDR1 and CDR2 (germline): SGHRS, YFSETQ. The CDR3: CASSLDRREHEQFF. CDR3 in DNA: TGCGCCAGCAGCTTGGATCGGCGGGAGCATGAGCAGTTCTTC.

This clone was observed a single time. DNA of the CDR3: TGTGCCAGCAGTCAAACAGGTGTTGCAACTAATGAAAAACTGTTTTTT. This codes for CASSQTGVATNEKLFF. The chain links TRBV2 to TRBJ1-4, with D possibly being TRBD1 (5 bases). CDR3 length: 16 residues. Germline V CDR1 and CDR2: SNHLY, FYNNEI. Trimming cost V 5 bases and J 0 bases, with 13 bases left between them.

The table lists this clone with a count of one. The gene calls are TRBV12-3 or TRBV12-4 and TRBJ1-5; D uncertain. V shed 6 bases and J shed 2 bases, with 8 bases lying between them. The CDR3 consists of 13 residues. This CDR3 is CASRLLGNQPQHF. DNA of the CDR3: TGTGCCAGCAGGCTACTCGGCAATCAGCCCCAGCATTTT.

CDR3 protein: CASSLATEGNTIYF. CDR3 DNA: TGTGCCAGCAGCTTAGCGACGGAAGGAAACACCATATATTTT. The V call is TRBV7-6, the J call TRBJ1-3, with D hard to call. Germline assignment: CDR1 SGHVS and CDR2 FNYEAQ. The CDR3 is made up of 14 amino acids. V lost 0 bases, J lost 4 bases, and 7 bases lay in between.

The V and J genes are TRBV6-5 and TRBJ1-2; TRBD1 agrees at 7 bases. This CDR3 region has 14 residues. CDR1 and CDR2 (germline): MNHEY, SVGAGI. V was pared by 0 bases and J by 12 bases, with 10 bases of the junction left unmatched. For the CDR3, the DNA is TGTGCCAGCAGTTACTCGAAGGGGACAGCTCGACACACCTTC. Encoded protein: CASSYSKGTARHTF.

The chain recombines TRBV11-3 with TRBJ1-6, with D unclear. The V end was cut by 3 bases, the J end by 10 bases, with 10 bases between. CDR1 and CDR2 (germline): SGHNT, YENEEA. The CDR3 contains 13 residues. The CDR3 coding sequence is TGTGCCAGCAGCTTCAATGATCAGTCACCCCTCCACTTT. Protein: CASSFNDQSPLHF.

The V gene is TRBV25-1, the J gene TRBJ2-1; 7 nucleotides align to TRBD2. J lost 9 bases, V lost 4 bases, and 6 bases had no gene match. Germline-derived CDR1 and CDR2 are MGHDK and SYGVNS. This CDR3 comprises 13 residues. CDR3 nucleotide sequence: TGTGCCAGCAGTGCCTGGACTAGGCCTGAGCAGTTCTTC. Its translation is CASSAWTRPEQFF.

The V and J genes are TRBV2 and TRBJ1-1, with D possibly TRBD1 on 5 matching bases. V lost 7 bases and J 6 bases, leaving 15 bases between the germline ends. This CDR3 contains 13 residues. The germline CDR1 and CDR2 sequences are SNHLY and FYNNEI. The CDR3 is CASTENRGSEAFF. The CDR3, as DNA: TGTGCCAGCACGGAAAATAGGGGTTCTGAAGCTTTCTTT.

The V and J genes are TRBV15 and TRBJ2-7, with 7 bases aligning to TRBD2. Germline assignment: CDR1 LNHNV and CDR2 YYDKDF (reference sequence). Trimming cost V 2 bases and J 5 bases; bases outside gene matches: 3. The CDR3 extends over 13 amino acids. The CDR3 is CATSRWGGNEQYF. The CDR3 nucleotides read TGTGCCACCAGCAGATGGGGGGGGAACGAGCAGTACTTC.

The chain joins TRBV24-1 to TRBJ1-5; perhaps TRBD1 as D (5 bases). Looked up from germline, CDR1 is KGHDR and CDR2 is SFDVKD. V lost 3 bases and J 0 bases, leaving 11 bases between the germline ends. This CDR3 region has 16 residues. As DNA, the CDR3 is TGTGCCACCAGTGATCCTCAGGGTAATAGCAATCAGCCCCAGCATTTT. Encoded protein: CATSDPQGNSNQPQHF.

The chain is built from TRBV6-1 and TRBJ2-5, with D tentatively TRBD2 (6 bases). The CDR3 is 16 residues long. The V gene lost 2 bases and the J gene lost 4 bases, with 17 bases spanning the gap. Per the germline V gene, CDR1 is MNHNS and CDR2 is SASEGT. DNA of the CDR3: TGTGCCAGCAGTGAACGAGGGCGGGGCCGCTCAGAGACCCAGTACTTC. Translating gives CASSERGRGRSETQYF.

In this sample, this clone turned up once. The chain is built from TRBV4-1 and TRBJ1-6; 11 bases fit TRBD1. Germline V gene lookup returns CDR1 MGHRA and CDR2 YSYEKL. There are 14 residues in the CDR3. V was clipped by 8 bases and J by 7 bases; unmatched bases: 4. CDR3 nucleotides: TGCGCCAGCGGAGGACAGGGGGCAAATTCACCCCTCCACTTT. Protein product: CASGGQGANSPLHF.

The genes are TRBV2 and TRBJ1-1; D is undetermined. V lost 10 bases and J lost 7, with 16 bases in between. CDR3 length: 12 residues. From germline, CDR1 is SNHLY and CDR2 FYNNEI. The CDR3 loop reads CATKNPGSEAFF. The CDR3 DNA reads as TGTGCCACCAAAAACCCCGGTAGTGAAGCTTTCTTT. Together with reference TRBV2 and TRBJ1-1, the CDR3 gives the full variable domain: EPEVTQTPSHQVTQMGQEVILRCVPISNHLYFYWYRQILGQKVEFLVSFYNNEISEKSEIFDDQFSVERPDGSNFTLKIRSTKLEDSAMYFCATKNPGSEAFFGQGTRLTVV.

The chain joins TRBV28 to TRBJ2-4, with D perhaps assigned TRBD1 or TRBD2 (6 bases each). CDR1 is MDHEN and CDR2 is SYDVKM in the germline V gene. CDR3 size: 14 residues. The germline V and J ends were trimmed by 4 bases and 8 bases, with 15 bases remaining between them. The CDR3 DNA is TGTGCCAGCAGTTCAGGGACTCACAGGGACATTCAGTACTTC. Translation gives CASSSGTHRDIQYF.